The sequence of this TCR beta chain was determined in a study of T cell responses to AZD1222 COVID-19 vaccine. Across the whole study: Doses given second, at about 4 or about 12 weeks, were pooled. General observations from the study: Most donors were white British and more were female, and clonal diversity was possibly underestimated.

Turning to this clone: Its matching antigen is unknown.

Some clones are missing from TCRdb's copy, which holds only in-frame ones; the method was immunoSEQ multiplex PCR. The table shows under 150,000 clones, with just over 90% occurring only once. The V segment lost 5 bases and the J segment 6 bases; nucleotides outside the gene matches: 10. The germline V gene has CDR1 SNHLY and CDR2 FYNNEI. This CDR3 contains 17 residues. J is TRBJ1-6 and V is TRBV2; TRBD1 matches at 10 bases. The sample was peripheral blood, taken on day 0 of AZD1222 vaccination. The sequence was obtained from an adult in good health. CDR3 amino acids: CASSTTGTGVSNSPLHF. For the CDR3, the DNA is TGTGCCAGCAGTACAACGGGGACAGGGGTATCTAATTCACCCCTCCACTTT. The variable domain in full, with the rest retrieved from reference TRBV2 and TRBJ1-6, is EPEVTQTPSHQVTQMGQEVILRCVPISNHLYFYWYRQILGQKVEFLVSFYNNEISEKSEIFDDQFSVERPDGSNFTLKIRSTKLEDSAMYFCASSTTGTGVSNSPLHFGNGTRLTVT.